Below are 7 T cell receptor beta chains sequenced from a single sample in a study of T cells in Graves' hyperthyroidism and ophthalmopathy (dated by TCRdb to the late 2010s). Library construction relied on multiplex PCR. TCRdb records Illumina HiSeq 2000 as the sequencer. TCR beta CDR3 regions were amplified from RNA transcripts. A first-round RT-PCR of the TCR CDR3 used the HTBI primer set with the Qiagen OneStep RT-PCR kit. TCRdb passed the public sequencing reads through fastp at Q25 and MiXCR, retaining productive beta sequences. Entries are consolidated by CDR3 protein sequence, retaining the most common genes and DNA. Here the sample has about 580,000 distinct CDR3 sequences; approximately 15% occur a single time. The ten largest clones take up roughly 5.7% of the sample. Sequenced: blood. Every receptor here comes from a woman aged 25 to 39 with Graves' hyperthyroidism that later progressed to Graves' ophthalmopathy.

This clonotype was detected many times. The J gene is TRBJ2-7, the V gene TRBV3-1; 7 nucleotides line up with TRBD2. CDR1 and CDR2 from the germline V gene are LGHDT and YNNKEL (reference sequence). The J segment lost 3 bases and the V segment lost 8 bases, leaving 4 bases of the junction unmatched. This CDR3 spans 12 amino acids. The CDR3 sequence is CASGAGFYEQYF. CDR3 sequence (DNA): TGTGCCAGCGGAGCGGGGTTCTACGAGCAGTACTTC.

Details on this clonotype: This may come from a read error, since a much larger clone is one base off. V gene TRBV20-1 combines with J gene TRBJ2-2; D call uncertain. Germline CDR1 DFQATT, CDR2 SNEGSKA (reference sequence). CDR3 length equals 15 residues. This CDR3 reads CGARKGLDLPGELFF. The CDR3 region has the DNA TGCGGTGCTAGGAAAGGGCTCGACTTACCCGGGGAGCTGTTTTTT.

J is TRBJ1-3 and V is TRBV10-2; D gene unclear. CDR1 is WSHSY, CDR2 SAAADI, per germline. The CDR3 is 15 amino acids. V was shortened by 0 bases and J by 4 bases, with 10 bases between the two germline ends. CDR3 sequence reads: CASSESSGWGNTIYF. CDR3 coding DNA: TGCGCCAGCAGTGAGTCGTCGGGGTGGGGAAACACCATATATTTT.

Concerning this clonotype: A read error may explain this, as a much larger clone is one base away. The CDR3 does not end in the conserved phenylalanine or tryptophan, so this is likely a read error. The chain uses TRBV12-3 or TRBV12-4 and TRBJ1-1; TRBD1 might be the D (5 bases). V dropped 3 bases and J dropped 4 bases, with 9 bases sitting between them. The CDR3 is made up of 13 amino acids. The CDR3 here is CASSLLQGTEAFS. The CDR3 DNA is TGTGCCAGCAGTTTGTTGCAGGGCACTGAAGCTTTCTCT.

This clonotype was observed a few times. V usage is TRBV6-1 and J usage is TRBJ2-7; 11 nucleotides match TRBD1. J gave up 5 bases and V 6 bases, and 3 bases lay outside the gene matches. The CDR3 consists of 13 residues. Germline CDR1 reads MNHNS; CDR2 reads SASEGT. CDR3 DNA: TGTGCCAGCAGCGGACAGGGGGCCGACGAGCAGTACTTC. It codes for CASSGQGADEQYF.

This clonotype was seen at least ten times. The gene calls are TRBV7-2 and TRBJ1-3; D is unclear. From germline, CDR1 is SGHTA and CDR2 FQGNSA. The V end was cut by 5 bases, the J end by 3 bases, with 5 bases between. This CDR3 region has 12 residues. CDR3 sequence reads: CASSPSGNTIYF. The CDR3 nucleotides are TGTGCCAGCAGCCCCAGTGGAAACACCATATATTTT.

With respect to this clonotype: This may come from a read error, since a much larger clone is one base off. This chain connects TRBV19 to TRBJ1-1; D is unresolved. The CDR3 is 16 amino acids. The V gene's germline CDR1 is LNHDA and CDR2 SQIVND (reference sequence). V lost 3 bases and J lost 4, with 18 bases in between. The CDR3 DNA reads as TGTGCCAGTAGTATGGACCCCCCCCGGTTAGTCACTGAAGCTTTCTTT. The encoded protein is CASSMDPPRLVTEAFF.